Detailed here is one T cell receptor (beta chain). V lost 7 bases and J 3 bases, leaving 18 bases between the germline ends. This CDR3 comprises 16 residues. Per germline, CDR1 SEHNR and CDR2 FQNEAQ (reference sequence). TCRdb recomputed calls from the RACE reads with MiXCR, one row per CDR3 protein. The repertoire holds roughly 88,000 distinct CDR3 sequences, with around 9.6% as singletons. These data come from a study of human T cells and chemical hapten exposure. As for the study in general: All through the roughly 26-week study, the scalp of each patient received diphenylcyclopropenone doses weekly.

Time point described: pre-sensitization, week 0. As for treatment: therapeutic diphenylcyclopropenone sensitization with weekly scalp DPC. The TCR comes from a woman aged 40 to 49 with alopecia areata. Some clones in this sample may be carry-over from other donors' samples. The sample was whole blood, taken in connection with sensitization to the hapten diphenylcyclopropenone (DPC). The chain joins TRBV7-9 to TRBJ2-2, with D perhaps being TRBD1 or TRBD2 (6 bases each). The CDR3 nucleotides read TGTGCCAGCACCAAACCCGGGGGCGCCTACACCGGGGAGCTGTTTTTT. Its translation is CASTKPGGAYTGELFF.